These T cell receptor beta chains were read from a single sample in a study of OX40 agonist ivuxolimab in advanced cancers. The data were produced by immunoSEQ multiplex PCR, yet TCRdb's version contains in-frame clones alone and is incomplete. Here the sample spans some 60,000 clones, about 89% being singletons. The source was CD4+ or CD8+ T cells sorted from blood, collected in a trial of the OX40 agonist ivuxolimab. The receptor source for this set is an adult with an advanced solid tumor such as melanoma, head and neck, liver or kidney cancer. The CDR3 runs from the conserved cysteine through the conserved F or W. The order of the fields is D gene, clone size, V gene, J gene, CDR3 protein, CDR3 DNA. The D gene is left open where the match is weak. Only some rows state a clone size, as once, few, many or a class for expanded clones.

NA	once	TRBV15	TRBJ1-4	CATSRDLVGVGEKLFF	TGTGCCACCAGCAGAGATCTGGTAGGGGTAGGGGAAAAACTGTTTTTT
NA	NA	TRBV18	TRBJ1-2	CASSTPTYGYTF	TGTGCCAGCTCGACTCCAACCTATGGCTACACCTTC
TRBD2	NA	TRBV19	TRBJ2-7	CASRGGLARILEQYF	TGTGCCAGTAGGGGAGGGCTAGCCCGGATTTTAGAGCAGTACTTC
NA	NA	TRBV5-4	TRBJ2-2	CASRGVNTGELFF	TGTGCCAGCAGGGGGGTGAACACCGGGGAGCTGTTTTTT
NA	NA	TRBV20-1	TRBJ2-1	CSAPINEQFF	TGCAGTGCTCCGATTAATGAGCAGTTCTTC
NA	NA	TRBV18	TRBJ2-5	CASSPRGLQETQYF	TGTGCCAGCTCCCCCCGGGGACTTCAAGAGACCCAGTACTTC
NA	NA	TRBV19	TRBJ2-1	CASSMVVFRGNEQFF	TGTGCCAGTAGTATGGTCGTCTTTCGTGGGAATGAGCAGTTCTTC
NA	NA	TRBV30	TRBJ1-2	CAWSASGPLNYTF	TGTGCCTGGAGCGCCTCGGGACCCCTTAACTACACCTTC
TRBD2	NA	TRBV7-2	TRBJ2-7	CASSLRSFVTSFHYEQYF	TGTGCCAGCAGCTTACGCAGTTTTGTGACTAGCTTCCACTACGAGCAGTACTTC
NA	NA	TRBV2	TRBJ2-1	CASGPEVGQFF	TGTGCCAGCGGACCCGAGGTAGGGCAGTTCTTC
NA	NA	TRBV19	TRBJ2-7	CASSKPPGAGGVDEQYF	TGTGCCAGTAGTAAGCCCCCAGGCGCTGGGGGCGTCGACGAGCAGTACTTC
NA	NA	TRBV7-9	TRBJ2-5	CASSRSGGQETQYF	TGTGCCAGCAGCCGATCGGGCGGACAAGAGACCCAGTACTTC
TRBD2	once	TRBV5-1	TRBJ2-7	CASSLAGLAGYEQYF	TGCGCCAGCAGCTTGGCCGGACTAGCGGGTTACGAGCAGTACTTC
NA	NA	TRBV7-8	TRBJ1-4	CASSPGQGSEKLFF	TGTGCCAGCAGCCCTGGGCAGGGAAGTGAAAAACTGTTTTTT
TRBD1	NA	TRBV5-4	TRBJ1-2	CASSSQGADYGYTF	TGTGCCAGCAGCTCCCAGGGGGCTGACTATGGCTACACCTTC
NA	NA	TRBV28	TRBJ1-2	CASSLLWGNYGYTF	TGTGCCAGCAGTTTATTGTGGGGGAACTATGGCTACACCTTC
NA	NA	TRBV7-2	TRBJ2-5	CASSLAGQPQYF	TGTGCCAGCAGCTTAGCAGGGCAGCCGCAGTACTTC
TRBD1	NA	TRBV14	TRBJ2-7	CASSQDSSGQLYEQYF	TGTGCCAGCAGCCAAGATTCCTCGGGACAGCTATACGAGCAGTACTTC
NA	NA	TRBV2	TRBJ1-2	CASRNWGRSGYTF	TGTGCCAGCAGAAACTGGGGGCGGTCGGGCTACACCTTC
NA	NA	TRBV7-8	TRBJ1-3	CASSLRVSGNTIYF	TGTGCCAGCAGCTTGAGAGTCTCTGGAAACACCATATATTTT
NA	once	TRBV28	TRBJ1-5	CASSMADRNNQPQHF	TGTGCCAGCAGTATGGCCGACAGAAACAATCAGCCCCAGCATTTT
TRBD2	NA	TRBV19	TRBJ2-1	CASSIPGTRTNEQFF	TGTGCCAGTAGTATACCCGGGACTAGGACAAATGAGCAGTTCTTC
NA	NA	TRBV9	TRBJ1-3	CASSPSSGNTIYF	TGTGCCAGCAGCCCAAGCTCTGGAAACACCATATATTTT
TRBD1	NA	TRBV5-6	TRBJ1-6	CASSAGTEIPLHF	TGTGCCAGCAGCGCCGGGACAGAGATACCCCTCCACTTT